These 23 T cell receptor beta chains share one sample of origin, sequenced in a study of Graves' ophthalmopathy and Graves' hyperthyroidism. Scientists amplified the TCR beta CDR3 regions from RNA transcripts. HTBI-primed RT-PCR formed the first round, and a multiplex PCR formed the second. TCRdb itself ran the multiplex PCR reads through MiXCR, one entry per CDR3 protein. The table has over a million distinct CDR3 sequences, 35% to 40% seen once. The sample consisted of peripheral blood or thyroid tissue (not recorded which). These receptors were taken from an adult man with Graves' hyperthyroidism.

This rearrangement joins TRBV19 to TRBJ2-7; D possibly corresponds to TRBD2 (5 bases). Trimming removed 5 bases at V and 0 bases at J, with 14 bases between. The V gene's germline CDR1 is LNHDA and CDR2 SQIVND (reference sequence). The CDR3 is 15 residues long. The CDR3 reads CASSENSGYSYEQYF. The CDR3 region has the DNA TGTGCCAGTAGTGAGAACAGCGGCTACTCCTACGAGCAGTACTTC.

CDR3 DNA sequence: TGCGCCAGCAGCCACCCCCTTGGGGGACCAAAAGAGACCCAGTACTTC. As protein: CASSHPLGGPKETQYF. The genes are TRBV4-3 and TRBJ2-5; D may be TRBD1 or TRBD2 (5 bases each). V was cut by 3 bases and J by 3 bases, with 17 bases left in between. The germline V gene encodes CDR1 LGHNA and CDR2 YSLEER. This CDR3 is 16 amino acids long.

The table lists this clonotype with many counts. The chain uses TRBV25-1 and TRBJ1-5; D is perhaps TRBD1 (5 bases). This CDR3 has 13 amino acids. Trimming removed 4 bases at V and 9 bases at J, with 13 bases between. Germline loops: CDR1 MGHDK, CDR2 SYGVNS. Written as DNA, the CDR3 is TGTGCCAGCAGTGTATCGGGGGTAGGGCCCCAGCATTTT. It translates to CASSVSGVGPQHF.

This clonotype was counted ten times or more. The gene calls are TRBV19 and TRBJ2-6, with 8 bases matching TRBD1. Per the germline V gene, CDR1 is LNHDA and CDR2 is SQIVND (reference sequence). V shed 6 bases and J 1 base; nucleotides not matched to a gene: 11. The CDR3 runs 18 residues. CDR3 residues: CASRRTGLLGSGANVLTF. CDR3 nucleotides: TGTGCCAGTAGAAGGACAGGGCTACTTGGTTCTGGGGCCAACGTCCTGACTTTC.

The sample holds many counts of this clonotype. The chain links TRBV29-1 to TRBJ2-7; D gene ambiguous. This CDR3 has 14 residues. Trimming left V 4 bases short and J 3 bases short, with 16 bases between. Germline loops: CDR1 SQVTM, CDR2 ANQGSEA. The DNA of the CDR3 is TGCAGCGTTGTTTCAATCGGCAGCCACTACGAGCAGTACTTC. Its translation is CSVVSIGSHYEQYF.

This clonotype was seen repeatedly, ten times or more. CDR3 nucleotides: TGTGCCAGCAGCCAAACGGCTAGCGGGAGGAACGAGCAGTACTTC. The encoded protein is CASSQTASGRNEQYF. The chain is built from TRBV7-8 and TRBJ2-7, with 11 bases aligning to TRBD2. The J segment lost 5 bases and the V segment lost 5 bases, leaving 8 bases of the junction unmatched. The germline V gene encodes CDR1 SGHVS and CDR2 FQNEAQ. The CDR3 runs to 15 residues.

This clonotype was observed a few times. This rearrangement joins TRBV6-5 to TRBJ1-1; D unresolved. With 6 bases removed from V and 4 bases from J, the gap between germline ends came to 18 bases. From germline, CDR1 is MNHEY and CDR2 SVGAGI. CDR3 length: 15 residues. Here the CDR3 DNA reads TGTGCCAGCAGCCGGGCGGCAGATGTTGCCACTGAAGCTTTCTTT. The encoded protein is CASSRAADVATEAFF.

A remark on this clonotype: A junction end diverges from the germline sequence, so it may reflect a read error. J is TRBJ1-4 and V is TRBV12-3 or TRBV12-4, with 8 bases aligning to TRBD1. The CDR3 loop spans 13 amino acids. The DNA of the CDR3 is TGTGCCAGCAGTTTGGGGGGGTCGGACAGGGAGGTTTTT. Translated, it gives CASSLGGSDREVF.

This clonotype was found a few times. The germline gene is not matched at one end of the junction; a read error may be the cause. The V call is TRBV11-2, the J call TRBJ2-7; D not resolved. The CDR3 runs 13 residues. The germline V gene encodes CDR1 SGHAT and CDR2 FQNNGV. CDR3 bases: TGCGCCAGCAGCCCTGCCAGTGGCTACGAGCAGTACTTC. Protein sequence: CASSPASGYEQYF.

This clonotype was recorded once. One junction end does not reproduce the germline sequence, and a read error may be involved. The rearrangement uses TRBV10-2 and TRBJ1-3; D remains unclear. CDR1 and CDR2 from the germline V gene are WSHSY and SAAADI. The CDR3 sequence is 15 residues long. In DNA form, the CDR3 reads TGCGCCAGCAGTGACGCTTCGGGATCAGGAAGCACCATATATTTT. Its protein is CASSDASGSGSTIYF.

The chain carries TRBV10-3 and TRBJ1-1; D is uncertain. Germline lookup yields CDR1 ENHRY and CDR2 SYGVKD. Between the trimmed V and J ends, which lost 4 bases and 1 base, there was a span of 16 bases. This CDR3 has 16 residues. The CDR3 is CAISAGGRPGNTEAFF. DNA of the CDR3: TGTGCCATCAGTGCTGGAGGACGGCCCGGGAACACTGAAGCTTTCTTT.

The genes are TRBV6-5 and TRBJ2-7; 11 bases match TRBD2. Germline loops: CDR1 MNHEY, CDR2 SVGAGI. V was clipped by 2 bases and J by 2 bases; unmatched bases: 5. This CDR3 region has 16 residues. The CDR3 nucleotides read TGTGCCAGCAGTTACGGCCTAGCGGGAGGCGCCTACGAGCAGTACTTC. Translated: CASSYGLAGGAYEQYF.

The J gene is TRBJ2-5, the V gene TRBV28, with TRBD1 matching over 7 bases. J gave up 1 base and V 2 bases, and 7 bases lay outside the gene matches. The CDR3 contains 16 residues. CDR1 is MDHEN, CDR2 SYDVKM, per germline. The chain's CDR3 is CASSLGSTGIQETQYF. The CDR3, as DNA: TGTGCCAGCAGTTTAGGATCGACAGGGATCCAAGAGACCCAGTACTTC.

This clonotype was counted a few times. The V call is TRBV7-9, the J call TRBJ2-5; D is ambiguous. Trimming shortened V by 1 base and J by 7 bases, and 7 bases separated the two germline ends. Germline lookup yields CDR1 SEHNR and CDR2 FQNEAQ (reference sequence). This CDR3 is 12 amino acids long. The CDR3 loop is CASSLDSGTQYF. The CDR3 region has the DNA TGTGCCAGCAGCTTAGATTCGGGGACCCAGTACTTC. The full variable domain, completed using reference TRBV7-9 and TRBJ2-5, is DTGVSQNPRHKITKRGQNVTFRCDPISEHNRLYWYRQTLGQGPEFLTYFQNEAQLEKSRLLSDRFSAERPKGSFSTLEIQRTEQGDSAMYLCASSLDSGTQYFGPGTRLLVL.

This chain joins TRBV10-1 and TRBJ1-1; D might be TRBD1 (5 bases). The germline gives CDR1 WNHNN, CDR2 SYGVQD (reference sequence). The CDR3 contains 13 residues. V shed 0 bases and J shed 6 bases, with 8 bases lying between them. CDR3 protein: CASSESRGAEAFF. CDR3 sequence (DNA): TGCGCCAGCAGTGAGTCAAGGGGCGCTGAAGCTTTCTTT.

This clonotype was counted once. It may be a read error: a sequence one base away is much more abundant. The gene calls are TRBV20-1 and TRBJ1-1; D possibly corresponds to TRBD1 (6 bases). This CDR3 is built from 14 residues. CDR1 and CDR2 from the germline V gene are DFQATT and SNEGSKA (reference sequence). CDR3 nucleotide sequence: TGCAGTGCTAGGGGGCACGGTGGGGACACTAAAGCTTTCTTT. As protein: CSARGHGGDTKAFF.

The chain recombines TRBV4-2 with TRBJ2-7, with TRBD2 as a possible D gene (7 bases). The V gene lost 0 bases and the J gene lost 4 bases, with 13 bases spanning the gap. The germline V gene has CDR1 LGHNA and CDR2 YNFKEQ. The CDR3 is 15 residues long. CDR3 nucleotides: TGTGCCAGCAGCCAAGAGGGGGGGGGCAGGTACGAGCAGTACTTC. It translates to CASSQEGGGRYEQYF.

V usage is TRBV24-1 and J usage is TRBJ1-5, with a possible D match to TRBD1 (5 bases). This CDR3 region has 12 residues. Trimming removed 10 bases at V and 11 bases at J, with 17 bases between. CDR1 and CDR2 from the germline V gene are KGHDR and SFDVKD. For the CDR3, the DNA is TGTGCCACGGCTGGGGGGGTCCAGGCCCAGCATTTT. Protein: CATAGGVQAQHF.

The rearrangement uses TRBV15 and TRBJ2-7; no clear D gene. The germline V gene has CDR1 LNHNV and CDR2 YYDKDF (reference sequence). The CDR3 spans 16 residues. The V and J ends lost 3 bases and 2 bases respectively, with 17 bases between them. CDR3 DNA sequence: TGTGCCACCAGCAGGGCCGGACGGAGCTACACCTACGAGCAGTACTTC. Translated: CATSRAGRSYTYEQYF.

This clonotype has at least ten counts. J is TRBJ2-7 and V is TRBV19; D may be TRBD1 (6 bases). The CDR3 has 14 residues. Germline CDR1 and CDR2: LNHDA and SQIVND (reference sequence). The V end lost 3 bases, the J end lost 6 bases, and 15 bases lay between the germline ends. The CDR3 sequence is CASSMRAQGREQYF. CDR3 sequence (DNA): TGTGCCAGTAGTATGAGGGCCCAGGGGCGCGAGCAGTACTTC. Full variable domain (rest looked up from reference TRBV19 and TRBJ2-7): DGGITQSPKYLFRKEGQNVTLSCEQNLNHDAMYWYRQDPGQGLRLIYYSQIVNDFQKGDIAEGYSVSREKKESFPLTVTSAQKNPTAFYLCASSMRAQGREQYFGPGTRLTVT.

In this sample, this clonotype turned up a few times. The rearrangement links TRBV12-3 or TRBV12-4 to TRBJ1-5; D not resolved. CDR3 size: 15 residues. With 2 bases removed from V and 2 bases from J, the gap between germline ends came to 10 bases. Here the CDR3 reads CASSLFSGGNQPQHF. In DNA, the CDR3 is TGTGCCAGCAGTTTATTCTCCGGGGGCAATCAGCCCCAGCATTTT.

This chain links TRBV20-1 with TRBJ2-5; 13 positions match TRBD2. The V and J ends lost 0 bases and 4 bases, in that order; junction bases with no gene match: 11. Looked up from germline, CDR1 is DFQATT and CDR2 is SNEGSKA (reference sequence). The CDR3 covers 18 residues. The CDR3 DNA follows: TGCAGTGCTAGAGATAGACTAGCGGGAGGAGGTATAGCAGAGACCCAGTACTTC. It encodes CSARDRLAGGGIAETQYF.

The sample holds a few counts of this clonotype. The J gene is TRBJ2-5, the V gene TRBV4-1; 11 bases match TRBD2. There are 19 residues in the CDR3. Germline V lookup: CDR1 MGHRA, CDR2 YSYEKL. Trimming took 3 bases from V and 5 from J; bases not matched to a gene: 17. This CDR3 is CASSQPASGTSGSRETQYF. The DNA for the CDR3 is TGCGCCAGCAGCCAGCCGGCTTCGGGCACTAGCGGGAGTAGGGAGACCCAGTACTTC.